The 14 T cell receptor beta chains in this list originate from one sample, sequenced in a study of T cell changes during pregnancy in multiple sclerosis. The method was immunoSEQ multiplex PCR; TCRdb's version includes in-frame clones alone and lacks a portion of them. The sample gives tens of thousands of clones, about nine tenths of which show up once; approximately 10% is in the top ten. The sample here was CD8+ T cells from peripheral blood mononuclear cells, taken in the third trimester of pregnancy. These receptors came from a female donor with multiple sclerosis, enrolled in a pregnancy study.

The chain recombines TRBV6-1 with TRBJ1-2; D is unresolved. Germline CDR1 is MNHNS and CDR2 is SASEGT. The CDR3 has 13 amino acids. Trimming left V 5 bases short and J 6 bases short, with 13 bases between. CDR3 protein: CASSPSPSDGYTF. The DNA of the CDR3 is TGTGCCAGCAGTCCCTCCCCTTCGGATGGCTACACCTTC.

The chain carries TRBV30 and TRBJ2-7, with 10 bases fitting TRBD1. The CDR3 runs 14 residues. Trimming took 2 bases from V and 4 from J; bases not matched to a gene: 5. Germline values: CDR1 GTSNPN, CDR2 SVGIG (reference sequence). The CDR3 DNA follows: TGTGCCTGGAGTTTAGGGACAGGGGTTTACGAGCAGTACTTC. Translation gives CAWSLGTGVYEQYF.

The chain joins TRBV5-6 to TRBJ2-7, with a weak D call TRBD2 (6 bases). CDR1 SGHDT and CDR2 YYEEEE come from the germline V gene. V was pared by 0 bases and J by 0 bases, with 7 bases between. The CDR3 runs 14 residues. The CDR3 protein is CASSLGGTSYEQYF. The CDR3 region has the DNA TGTGCCAGCAGCTTGGGCGGGACCTCCTACGAGCAGTACTTC.

This clone was observed a few times. The gene calls are TRBV21-1 and TRBJ2-7; the DNA was not compared with TRBD1, the D call given in the table. TRBV21-1 represents a pseudogene. The CDR3 is made up of 16 amino acids. The CDR3 protein is CASSKVRGTGGDEQYF. The CDR3 DNA follows: TGTGCCAGCAGCAAAGTTCGAGGGACAGGGGGCGACGAGCAGTACTTC.

The chain carries TRBV9 and TRBJ1-1; 10 bases map to TRBD1. CDR1 is SGDLS and CDR2 is YYNGEE in the germline V gene. The CDR3 sequence is 16 residues long. Trimming cost V 9 bases and J 0 bases; bases outside gene matches: 11. The CDR3 reads CAIDTGTGDMNTEAFF. The CDR3 region has the DNA TGTGCCATAGACACCGGGACAGGGGACATGAACACTGAAGCTTTCTTT.

The CDR3 loop is CASSQETPQGKSSYEQYF. DNA for the CDR3: TGCGCCAGCAGCCAAGAGACCCCACAGGGGAAAAGCTCCTACGAGCAGTACTTC. The gene calls are TRBV4-3 and TRBJ2-7; 7 bases fit TRBD1. The CDR3 totals 18 residues. Germline CDR1 LGHNA, CDR2 YSLEER. The trim removed 0 bases at V and 0 bases at J, leaving 11 bases unmatched.

The chain joins TRBV4-3 to TRBJ1-1; the D gene is possibly TRBD1 (5 bases). The CDR3 runs 13 residues. Trimming left V 1 base short and J 5 bases short, with 8 bases between. Germline V gene data show CDR1 as LGHNA and CDR2 as YSLEER. The CDR3 DNA sequence: TGCGCCAGCAGCCAAGCGGAGGGGACTGAAGCTTTCTTT. Translation: CASSQAEGTEAFF.

The chain joins TRBV7-3 to TRBJ2-3; D gene unclear. The germline V and J ends were trimmed by 5 bases and 8 bases, with 14 bases remaining between them. Germline V gives CDR1 SGHTA, CDR2 FQGTGA. There are 13 residues in the CDR3. The CDR3 nucleotides are TGTGCCAGCAGCCCCGAACTTCGTAGTACGCAGTATTTT. Its protein product is CASSPELRSTQYF.

The chain couples TRBV11-2 to TRBJ2-7, with TRBD2 matching 8 bases. This CDR3 has 15 amino acids. Germline CDR1 SGHAT, CDR2 FQNNGV. The trim removed 2 bases at V and 2 bases at J, leaving 5 bases unmatched. The CDR3 here is CASSLTRGEAYEQYF. The CDR3 region has the DNA TGTGCCAGCAGCTTAACGCGGGGGGAAGCCTACGAGCAGTACTTC. The full variable domain, with the rest looked up from reference TRBV11-2 and TRBJ2-7, is EAGVAQSPRYKIIEKRQSVAFWCNPISGHATLYWYQQILGQGPKLLIQFQNNGVVDDSQLPKDRFSAERLKGVDSTLKIQPAKLEDSAVYLCASSLTRGEAYEQYFGPGTRLTVT.

The chain is built from TRBV5-4 and TRBJ2-7; tentative D call: TRBD1 (7 bases). The CDR3 runs 15 residues. Trimming took off 4 bases at V and 0 bases at J, with 14 bases between the two ends. In germline, CDR1 is SGHNT, CDR2 YYREEE (reference sequence). Here the CDR3 DNA reads TGTGCCAGCAGCGCGGGACAGCATTCCTCCTACGAGCAGTACTTC. It is translated as CASSAGQHSSYEQYF.

The chain is built from TRBV11-1 and TRBJ2-1, with 7 bases matching TRBD2. Losses at the gene ends were 4 bases for V and 4 bases for J; bases not matched to a gene: 7. The CDR3 runs 15 residues. In germline, CDR1 is SGHAT, CDR2 FQDESV (reference sequence). The CDR3 here is CASSYVASGYNEQFF. The CDR3 DNA follows: TGTGCCAGCAGCTACGTGGCTAGCGGATACAATGAGCAGTTCTTC.

This chain connects TRBV5-1 to TRBJ1-1; weak D call: TRBD1 (5 bases). The V end was cut by 2 bases, the J end by 1 base, with 9 bases between. The germline gives CDR1 SGHRS, CDR2 YFSETQ. The length of the CDR3 is 14 residues. The CDR3 nucleotides read TGCGCCAGCAGCTTCCAGGGCCCGAACACTGAAGCTTTCTTT. This sequence encodes CASSFQGPNTEAFF.

V usage is TRBV2 and J usage is TRBJ2-6; D ambiguous. Germline CDR1 SNHLY, CDR2 FYNNEI. The CDR3 runs to 15 residues. Trimming cost V 7 bases and J 0 bases, with 10 bases left between them. CDR3 loop: CASIQRSSGANVLTF. The CDR3 DNA reads as TGTGCCAGCATCCAGCGTAGCTCTGGGGCCAACGTCCTGACTTTC.

The chain is built from TRBV7-9 and TRBJ2-7, with 9 positions matching TRBD1. This CDR3 spans 15 amino acids. Trimming cost V 3 bases and J 6 bases; bases outside gene matches: 9. CDR1 and CDR2 from the germline V gene are SEHNR and FQNEAQ (reference sequence). The DNA of the CDR3 is TGTGCCAGCAGCTTCCGGACAGGGGCGCGTGGCGAGCAGTACTTC. This sequence encodes CASSFRTGARGEQYF.